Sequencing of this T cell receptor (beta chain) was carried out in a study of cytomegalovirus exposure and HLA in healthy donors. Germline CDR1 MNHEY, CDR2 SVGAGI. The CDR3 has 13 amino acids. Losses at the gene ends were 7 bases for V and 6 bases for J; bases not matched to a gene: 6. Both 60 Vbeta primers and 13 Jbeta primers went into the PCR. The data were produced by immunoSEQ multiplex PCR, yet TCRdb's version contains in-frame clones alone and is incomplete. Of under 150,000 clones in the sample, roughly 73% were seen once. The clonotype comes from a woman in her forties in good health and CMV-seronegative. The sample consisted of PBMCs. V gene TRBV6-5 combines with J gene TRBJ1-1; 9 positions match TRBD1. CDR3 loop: CASTQTGGAEAFF. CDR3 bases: TGTGCCAGCACCCAGACAGGGGGGGCTGAAGCTTTCTTT.